This T cell receptor beta chain was identified in a study of blood T cell repertoires in COVID-19. In the study overall: The United States, Italy and Spain were the sources of the acute and convalescent COVID-19 samples. PBMCs, B-cell-depleted T cells, or T cells provided the cDNA or gDNA that made up the material.

In the original analysis: How many nucleated cells were present was estimated from reference gene primer amplification. The data were produced by immunoSEQ multiplex PCR, yet TCRdb's version contains in-frame clones alone and is incomplete. The V and J calls and clone size come from that table; D and trimming were worked out from the DNA. The data contain roughly 18,000 clones, more than 70% of them singletons. The J segment lost 1 base and the V segment lost 5 bases, leaving 5 bases of the junction unmatched. Germline values: CDR1 LNHDA, CDR2 SQIVND (reference sequence). This CDR3 is built from 15 residues. This clone has more than one count but fewer than ten.

The chain has TRBV19 and TRBJ1-5, with 7 bases that match TRBD1. The TCR comes from a man aged 40-50 years with active COVID-19. What was sequenced was peripheral blood. The DNA of the CDR3 is TGTGCCAGTAGTCGGGACAGTTTAAGCAATCAGCCCCAGCATTTT. This sequence encodes CASSRDSLSNQPQHF.